The 25 T cell receptor beta chains below were found in one sample sequenced in a study of T cell repertoires in cytomegalovirus infection. Their target antigens are unknown. Via MiXCR, TCRdb re-called the reads, giving one row per CDR3 protein. The sample has some 30,000 distinct CDR3 sequences, roughly a fifth seen once; the top ten hold more than 80%. The sequencing used CD8+ T cells from cultured PBMCs, collected from culture after CMV antigen stimulation. The source is a human donor in good health (CMV status not recorded). Some clones in this sample may be carry-over from other donors' samples.

This clonotype was seen more than once but under ten times. This rearrangement joins TRBV6-5 to TRBJ2-1; D might be TRBD2 (6 bases). V lost 5 bases and J lost 8, with 16 bases in between. The CDR3 has 14 residues. Germline CDR1 MNHEY, CDR2 SVGAGI. The CDR3 sequence: CASSRGTPSDEQFF. CDR3 DNA: TGTGCCAGCAGTCGGGGGACCCCTAGCGATGAGCAGTTCTTC.

This clonotype was detected only a few times. The chain has TRBV6-5 and TRBJ1-1; 12 nucleotides align to TRBD1. The ends lost 6 bases at V and 3 bases at J; junction bases unmatched: 8. Germline loops: CDR1 MNHEY, CDR2 SVGAGI. The CDR3 is 16 residues long. CDR3 sequence (DNA): TGTGCCAGCAGAGTCCGGGACAGGGGGCCGTACACTGAAGCTTTCTTT. Its protein product is CASRVRDRGPYTEAFF.

This clonotype turned up a few times. The chain links TRBV7-2 to TRBJ1-1; D possibly corresponds to TRBD1 (5 bases). Germline CDR1 SGHTA, CDR2 FQGNSA. The length of the CDR3 is 13 residues. V lost 1 base to trimming and J lost 10 bases, with 13 bases between them. CDR3 DNA sequence: TGTGCCAGCAGCTTAGAACGCAGGGACGTAGCTTTCTTT. Its translation is CASSLERRDVAFF.

This clonotype has just a few counts. The chain uses TRBV7-2 and TRBJ2-7, with TRBD1 matching over 7 bases. Trimming took 6 bases from V and 3 from J; bases not matched to a gene: 5. The CDR3 loop spans 13 amino acids. Germline lookup yields CDR1 SGHTA and CDR2 FQGNSA. The CDR3 spells CASSSTGNYEQYF. The CDR3 DNA sequence: TGTGCCAGCAGTTCGACAGGGAACTACGAGCAGTACTTC.

This clonotype was detected only a few times. The V gene is TRBV7-9, the J gene TRBJ2-3, with 13 bases fitting TRBD2. The CDR3 runs to 14 residues. CDR1 and CDR2 from the germline V gene are SEHNR and FQNEAQ (reference sequence). The ends lost 10 bases at V and 6 bases at J; junction bases unmatched: 7. CDR3 nucleotides: TGTGCCACCACGGGACTAGCGGGATTTGATACGCAGTATTTT. This sequence encodes CATTGLAGFDTQYF.

V and J are TRBV6-2 or TRBV6-3 and TRBJ1-3; D gene uncertain. The V and J ends lost 5 bases and 2 bases respectively, with 10 bases between them. CDR1 is MNHEY and CDR2 is SVGEGT in the germline V gene. CDR3 length: 14 residues. This chain's CDR3 is CASSLRVPGNTIYF. CDR3 nucleotides: TGTGCCAGCAGTCTTCGAGTTCCTGGAAACACCATATATTTT.

This rearrangement joins TRBV6-2 or TRBV6-3 to TRBJ2-1, with D possibly TRBD2 on 6 matching bases. With 10 bases removed from V and 3 bases from J, the gap between germline ends came to 16 bases. This CDR3 is 14 amino acids long. Germline assignment: CDR1 MNHEY and CDR2 SVGEGT. For the CDR3, the DNA is TGTGCCACCATGACTAGTAATAACTACAATGAGCAGTTCTTC. Protein sequence: CATMTSNNYNEQFF.

The DNA for the CDR3 is TGTGCCAGCAGATTACAGGGAGGAACTGAAGCTTTCTTT. It codes for CASRLQGGTEAFF. The chain employs TRBV11-2 and TRBJ1-1; maybe TRBD1 (6 bases). Germline loops: CDR1 SGHAT, CDR2 FQNNGV. The CDR3 runs 13 residues. V lost 6 bases and J 5 bases, leaving 13 bases between the germline ends. The full variable domain, completed using reference TRBV11-2 and TRBJ1-1, is EAGVAQSPRYKIIEKRQSVAFWCNPISGHATLYWYQQILGQGPKLLIQFQNNGVVDDSQLPKDRFSAERLKGVDSTLKIQPAKLEDSAVYLCASRLQGGTEAFFGQGTRLTVV.

The chain recombines TRBV6-1 with TRBJ1-1, with D tentatively TRBD1 (5 bases). Trimming pared 6 bases from V and 3 bases from J, leaving 11 bases between. CDR1 MNHNS and CDR2 SASEGT come from the germline V gene. The CDR3 sequence is 13 residues long. DNA for the CDR3: TGTGCCAGCAGCCGGGGGAGCCACACTGAAGCTTTCTTT. Translation gives CASSRGSHTEAFF.

This clonotype has a count of ten or more. This chain links TRBV7-8 with TRBJ2-1; 9 nucleotides agree with TRBD2. After removal of 3 bases from V and 1 base from J, the junction contained 1 base not matched to a gene. Germline CDR1 is SGHVS and CDR2 is FQNEAQ. This CDR3 has 15 residues. The CDR3 nucleotides are TGTGCCAGCAGCTTGCGGGGGGGGTCCTACAATGAGCAGTTCTTC. Translating it yields CASSLRGGSYNEQFF. Together with reference TRBV7-8 and TRBJ2-1, the CDR3 gives the full variable domain: GAGVSQSPRYKVAKRGQDVALRCDPISGHVSLFWYQQALGQGPEFLTYFQNEAQLDKSGLPSDRFFAERPEGSVSTLKIQRTQQEDSAVYLCASSLRGGSYNEQFFGPGTRLTVL.

This clonotype was recorded at least ten times. The V and J genes are TRBV4-3 and TRBJ2-1; perhaps D is TRBD1 or TRBD2 (6 bases each). Germline lookup yields CDR1 LGHNA and CDR2 YSLEER. V lost 3 bases, J lost 4 bases, and 16 bases lay in between. The CDR3 sequence is 16 residues long. CDR3 sequence: CASSQSLGGTYNEQFF. The CDR3 region has the DNA TGCGCCAGCAGCCAGTCTCTAGGGGGGACTTACAATGAGCAGTTCTTC.

This chain uses TRBV18 with TRBJ1-5, with D uncertain. Trimming shortened V by 3 bases and J by 0 bases, and 12 bases separated the two germline ends. Germline CDR1 and CDR2: KGHSH and LQKENI. This CDR3 is built from 16 residues. The DNA of the CDR3 is TGTGCCAGCTCACCGGGAAGGGCTTTTAGCAATCAGCCCCAGCATTTT. Translating gives CASSPGRAFSNQPQHF.

This clonotype was seen repeatedly, ten times or more. The chain couples TRBV27 to TRBJ1-1, with D uncertain. V was pared by 2 bases and J by 1 base, with 5 bases between. Germline V gives CDR1 MNHEY, CDR2 SMNVEV (reference sequence). This CDR3 comprises 13 residues. CDR3 protein: CASSLPGNTEAFF. CDR3 DNA sequence: TGTGCCAGCAGTTTACCAGGGAACACTGAAGCTTTCTTT.

This clonotype was seen a handful of times. The gene calls are TRBV7-8 and TRBJ1-5, with D uncertain. Germline assignment: CDR1 SGHVS and CDR2 FQNEAQ. The CDR3 has 14 residues. The V end lost 1 base, the J end lost 1 base, and 5 bases lay between the germline ends. The CDR3 spells CASSLERSNQPQHF. Here the CDR3 DNA reads TGTGCCAGCAGCTTAGAGAGAAGCAATCAGCCCCAGCATTTT.

The chain links TRBV19 to TRBJ2-3, with TRBD1 matching 8 bases. The CDR3 sequence is 15 residues long. The trim removed 6 bases at V and 2 bases at J, leaving 7 bases unmatched. Germline-derived CDR1 and CDR2 are LNHDA and SQIVND (reference sequence). The CDR3 DNA follows: TGTGCCAGTAGCTCTGACAGGGGCCCCACAGATACGCAGTATTTT. It translates to CASSSDRGPTDTQYF.

This clonotype was recorded many times. This chain links TRBV7-6 with TRBJ2-5, with 7 bases that match TRBD1. The V gene's germline CDR1 is SGHVS and CDR2 FNYEAQ. The CDR3 spans 13 residues. V gave up 3 bases and J gave up 5 bases; unmatched junction bases: 3. The DNA for the CDR3 is TGTGCCAGCAGCTTGGGACAGAGGGAGACCCAGTACTTC. Translated, it gives CASSLGQRETQYF.

The chain employs TRBV6-6 and TRBJ2-5; 7 bases are a match to TRBD2. The CDR3 sequence is 17 residues long. J lost 1 base, V lost 4 bases, and 12 bases had no gene match. Germline lookup yields CDR1 MNHNY and CDR2 SVGAGI (reference sequence). CDR3 sequence: CASSSSSGTYSQETQYF. The CDR3 DNA reads TGTGCCAGCAGTTCATCTAGCGGAACTTATTCCCAAGAGACCCAGTACTTC.

The chain uses TRBV7-2 and TRBJ2-1; TRBD1 matches 9 bases. J lost 8 bases, V lost 4 bases, and 9 bases had no gene match. The CDR3 consists of 15 residues. Germline-derived CDR1 and CDR2 are SGHTA and FQGNSA. The CDR3 reads CASSSSGTGRYEQFF. CDR3 sequence (DNA): TGTGCCAGCAGCTCCTCCGGGACAGGGAGGTATGAGCAGTTCTTC.

With regard to this clonotype: One junction end disagrees with the germline gene, perhaps due to a read error. The V call is TRBV9, the J call TRBJ2-4; D may match TRBD1 or TRBD2 (5 bases each). CDR1 SGDLS and CDR2 YYNGEE come from the germline V gene. The CDR3 length is 16 residues. The CDR3: CASSVWDQGAENIQYF. As DNA, the CDR3 is TGTGCCAGCAGCGTATGGGACCAAGGAGCCGAAAACATTCAGTACTTC.

The chain employs TRBV7-9 and TRBJ1-5; possibly TRBD1 for D (6 bases). Trimming stripped 1 base from V and 12 bases from J, with 25 bases between. The CDR3 consists of 17 residues. Germline V gives CDR1 SEHNR, CDR2 FQNEAQ (reference sequence). CDR3 in DNA: TGTGCCAGCAGCTTAGAGGGGTCGGGGGCAGGGTGGGCCAACCAGCATTTT. It translates to CASSLEGSGAGWANQHF.

This clonotype was detected only a few times. This chain links TRBV6-2 or TRBV6-3 with TRBJ2-1, with 7 bases that match TRBD2. The V segment lost 4 bases and the J segment 9 bases; nucleotides outside the gene matches: 9. The CDR3 is 14 amino acids. The germline CDR1 and CDR2 sequences are MNHEY and SVGEGT. DNA for the CDR3: TGTGCCAGCAGTTTCTCCGGGACTAAAGCTGAGCAGTTCTTC. Translating it yields CASSFSGTKAEQFF.

This sequence joins TRBV4-1 and TRBJ2-4; TRBD1 is a possible D gene (6 bases). Germline V CDR1 and CDR2: MGHRA, YSYEKL. The CDR3 is 15 residues long. The V end lost 4 bases, the J end lost 0 bases, and 10 bases lay between the germline ends. The CDR3 sequence is CASSLTGLAKNIQYF. DNA for the CDR3: TGCGCCAGCAGCCTGACAGGACTAGCCAAAAACATTCAGTACTTC.

This clonotype was observed at least ten times. The chain recombines TRBV29-1 with TRBJ2-1; the match to TRBD1 covers 7 bases. The CDR3 contains 14 residues. The V gene end was trimmed by 3 bases and the J gene end by 2 bases; junction bases not matched to a gene: 4. The germline gives CDR1 SQVTM, CDR2 ANQGSEA. In DNA, the CDR3 is TGCAGCGTTGATGGGCAGGGGGCCTACAATGAGCAGTTCTTC. Translating gives CSVDGQGAYNEQFF.

The chain couples TRBV11-2 to TRBJ2-3, with TRBD1 matching 10 bases. V shed 1 base and J 0 bases; nucleotides not matched to a gene: 19. CDR1 is SGHAT and CDR2 is FQNNGV in the germline V gene. This CDR3 has 22 amino acids. This chain's CDR3 is CASSLVFPQPTGGRKSTDTQYF. CDR3 DNA: TGTGCCAGCAGCTTAGTCTTCCCCCAACCGACAGGGGGCCGAAAGAGCACAGATACGCAGTATTTT.

The chain is built from TRBV7-2 and TRBJ2-2; D call uncertain. The CDR3 is 14 residues long. The germline V and J ends were trimmed by 3 bases and 1 base, with 6 bases remaining between them. Germline CDR1 SGHTA, CDR2 FQGNSA. The CDR3 region is CASSFRRNTGELFF. The CDR3 DNA reads TGTGCCAGCAGCTTTAGGCGGAACACCGGGGAGCTGTTTTTT.